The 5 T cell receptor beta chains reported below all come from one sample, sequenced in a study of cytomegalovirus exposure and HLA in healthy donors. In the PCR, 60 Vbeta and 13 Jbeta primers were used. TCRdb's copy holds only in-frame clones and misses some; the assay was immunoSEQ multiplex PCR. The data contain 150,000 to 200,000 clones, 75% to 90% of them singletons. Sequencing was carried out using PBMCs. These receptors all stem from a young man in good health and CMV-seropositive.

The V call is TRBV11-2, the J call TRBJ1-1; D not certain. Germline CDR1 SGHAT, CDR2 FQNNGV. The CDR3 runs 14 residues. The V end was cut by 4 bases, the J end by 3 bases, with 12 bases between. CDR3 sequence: CASSSPLSDTEAFF. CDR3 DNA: TGTGCCAGCAGCTCCCCCTTGTCAGACACTGAAGCTTTCTTT.

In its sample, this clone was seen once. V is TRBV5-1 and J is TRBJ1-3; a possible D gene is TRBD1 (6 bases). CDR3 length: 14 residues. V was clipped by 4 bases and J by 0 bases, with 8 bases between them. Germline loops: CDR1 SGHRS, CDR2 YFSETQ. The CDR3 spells CASSPRGSGNTIYF. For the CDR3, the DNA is TGCGCCAGCAGCCCCAGGGGCTCTGGAAACACCATATATTTT.

This CDR3 reads CASSSRRASKETQYF. CDR3 DNA: TGTGCCAGCAGCTCACGCAGGGCCTCAAAAGAGACCCAGTACTTC. The chain joins TRBV11-3 to TRBJ2-5, with D tentatively TRBD1 (5 bases). Germline lookup yields CDR1 SGHNT and CDR2 YENEEA. The CDR3 spans 15 residues. V was clipped by 4 bases and J by 3 bases, with 15 bases between them.

CDR3 region: CASMIGGGLTYEQYF. CDR3 nucleotides: TGTGCCAGCATGATTGGCGGGGGCCTTACCTACGAGCAGTACTTC. The rearrangement links TRBV2 to TRBJ2-7, with a weak D call TRBD2 (7 bases). Germline V CDR1 and CDR2: SNHLY, FYNNEI. The CDR3 is 15 residues long. The ends were cut back, 7 bases at V and 2 bases at J, with 18 bases in the middle.

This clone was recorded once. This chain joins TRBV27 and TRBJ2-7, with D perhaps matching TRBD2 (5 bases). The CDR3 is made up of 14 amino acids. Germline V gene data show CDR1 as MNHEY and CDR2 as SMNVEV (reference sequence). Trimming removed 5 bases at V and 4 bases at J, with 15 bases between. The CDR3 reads CASSPASGKYEQYF. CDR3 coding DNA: TGTGCCAGCAGTCCGGCTTCCGGGAAGTACGAGCAGTACTTC.